The clone carrying this T cell receptor beta chain was seen at least ten times. Antigen unknown. The data were taken from a study of identical twins. Overall study findings and caveats: Cord blood beta clonotypes present at high abundance carried fewer insertions; no such pattern appeared in memory repertoires.

TCRdb fed the 5' RACE reads into MiXCR, producing one record per CDR3 protein. This sample has just under 650,000 distinct CDR3 sequences, with about 7.1% found just once. CDR1 and CDR2 from the germline V gene are DFQATT and SNEGSKA (reference sequence). Trimming took off 6 bases at V and 6 bases at J, with 21 bases between the two ends. The CDR3 sequence is 14 residues long. The data also belong to a second study, concerning yellow fever vaccine responses in identical twins.

This sequence was found in a woman aged 18-35 years in good health. Sequencing was done on a sample of PBMCs. The chain is built from TRBV20-1 and TRBJ2-7; D may correspond to TRBD1 or TRBD2 (5 bases each). The CDR3 DNA reads as TGCAGTGCCGTCCCCGGGACCGCGCTTTTCGAGCAGTACGTC. Translating gives CSAVPGTALFEQYV.